Below are 27 T cell receptor beta chains sequenced from a single sample in a study of cytomegalovirus exposure and HLA in healthy donors. The PCR ran on 60 Vbeta and 13 Jbeta primers. This table comes from immunoSEQ multiplex PCR, and its TCRdb copy is limited to in-frame clones, with some not included. The sample holds about 88,000 clones, under 85% seen once. Sequencing was carried out using PBMCs. The receptors here all came from a man under 40 in good health and CMV-seronegative.

This clone was counted once. The chain employs TRBV27 and TRBJ1-6; a weak D match, TRBD1 (5 bases). Germline lookup yields CDR1 MNHEY and CDR2 SMNVEV (reference sequence). The CDR3 has 18 amino acids. V lost 6 bases and J lost 0, with 18 bases in between. CDR3 DNA sequence: TGTGCCAGCAGAGAAAGGACACGACCGAGCTCCTATAATTCACCCCTCCACTTT. Encoded protein: CASRERTRPSSYNSPLHF.

The V and J genes are TRBV5-4 and TRBJ1-2; D might be TRBD1 (6 bases). From germline, CDR1 is SGHNT and CDR2 YYREEE (reference sequence). Between the trimmed V and J ends, which lost 2 bases and 3 bases, there was a span of 11 bases. The CDR3 length is 14 residues. CDR3 nucleotide sequence: TGTGCCAGCAGCTTTGACAGGAAGGACTATGGCTACACCTTC. Amino acid sequence: CASSFDRKDYGYTF.

This sequence joins TRBV5-3 and TRBJ2-7; possible D gene TRBD2, 6 bases. Being an ORF, TRBV5-3 has a function that is uncertain. This CDR3 has 15 residues. V gave up 5 bases and J gave up 2 bases, with 17 bases separating them. The CDR3 DNA is TGTGCCAGAAGGCGGGACGGCAGATTTCCCTACGAGCAGTACTTC. This translates into CARRRDGRFPYEQYF.

The chain is built from TRBV5-1 and TRBJ1-1; the D gene is possibly TRBD1 (5 bases). Trimming stripped 1 base from V and 4 bases from J, with 11 bases between. Germline-derived CDR1 and CDR2 are SGHRS and YFSETQ. The CDR3 loop spans 14 amino acids. The CDR3 region is CASSLSRRGTEAFF. The CDR3 nucleotides read TGCGCCAGCAGCTTGTCCCGGAGGGGCACTGAAGCTTTCTTT.

The V call is TRBV7-9, the J call TRBJ1-1, with 7 bases matching TRBD1. CDR3 length: 14 residues. J gave up 1 base and V 8 bases, and 7 bases lay outside the gene matches. Germline CDR1 is SEHNR and CDR2 is FQNEAQ (reference sequence). CDR3 region: CASGLRDRNTEAFF. The CDR3 region has the DNA TGTGCCAGCGGCCTCCGGGACAGGAACACTGAAGCTTTCTTT. Full variable domain (missing parts from reference TRBV7-9 and TRBJ1-1): DTGVSQNPRHKITKRGQNVTFRCDPISEHNRLYWYRQTLGQGPEFLTYFQNEAQLEKSRLLSDRFSAERPKGSFSTLEIQRTEQGDSAMYLCASGLRDRNTEAFFGQGTRLTVV.

The chain is built from TRBV28 and TRBJ2-1, with 8 bases lining up with TRBD1. CDR3 length equals 17 residues. Germline V gene data show CDR1 as MDHEN and CDR2 as SYDVKM. Trimming at V came to 3 bases and at J to 5 bases, leaving 12 bases not matched to a gene. In nucleotides, the CDR3 is TGTGCCAGCAGTTTCCCCGCGGCCTGGACAGGGAACAATGAGCAGTTCTTC. It yields the protein CASSFPAAWTGNNEQFF. Complete variable domain (other parts from reference TRBV28 and TRBJ2-1): DVKVTQSSRYLVKRTGEKVFLECVQDMDHENMFWYRQDPGLGLRLIYFSYDVKMKEKGDIPEGYSVSREKKERFSLILESASTNQTSMYLCASSFPAAWTGNNEQFFGPGTRLTVL.

Only one count was recorded for this clone. The rearrangement links TRBV10-2 to TRBJ2-7; 9 bases match TRBD1. J was trimmed by 2 bases and V by 2 bases; bases with no gene match: 4. Germline V CDR1 and CDR2: WSHSY, SAAADI. The CDR3 length is 15 residues. DNA of the CDR3: TGCGCCAGCAGTGAGCCGGGGACAGGGCCCTACGAGCAGTACTTC. Amino acid sequence: CASSEPGTGPYEQYF.

The J gene is TRBJ2-1, the V gene TRBV5-1, with D tentatively TRBD2 (7 bases). Germline CDR1 SGHRS, CDR2 YFSETQ. Between the trimmed V and J ends, which lost 0 bases and 8 bases, there was a span of 15 bases. The CDR3 is 15 residues long. CDR3 sequence reads: CASSLEGGLWDEQFF. The DNA for the CDR3 is TGCGCCAGCAGCTTGGAGGGGGGGCTATGGGATGAGCAGTTCTTC.

This clone occurred a few times. This chain connects TRBV6-1 to TRBJ2-1; 7 nucleotides align to TRBD1. The CDR3 has 14 residues. V lost 3 bases, J lost 6 bases, and 5 bases stayed unmatched. Germline assignment: CDR1 MNHNS and CDR2 SASEGT. In nucleotides, the CDR3 is TGTGCCAGCAGTGACGGGACAGAAATCAATGAGCAGTTCTTC. This translates into CASSDGTEINEQFF.

This clone showed up just a few times. V and J are TRBV7-6 and TRBJ2-1, with no clear D. V was pared by 8 bases and J by 5 bases, with 10 bases between. Germline V gene data show CDR1 as SGHVS and CDR2 as FNYEAQ. The CDR3 extends over 12 amino acids. This CDR3 is CASEDGHNEQFF. The CDR3 DNA is TGTGCCAGCGAAGATGGGCACAATGAGCAGTTCTTC.

The V call is TRBV27, the J call TRBJ1-5; 7 bases are shared with TRBD1. The CDR3 spans 15 residues. CDR1 is MNHEY and CDR2 is SMNVEV in the germline V gene (reference sequence). Losses at the gene ends were 1 base for V and 7 bases for J; bases not matched to a gene: 7. DNA of the CDR3: TGTGCCAGCAGTTTATTTTCAGGGGGAGGCCAGCCCCAGCATTTT. This encodes CASSLFSGGGQPQHF.

This clone was seen once. The chain is built from TRBV5-6 and TRBJ2-7; possibly TRBD2 for D (5 bases). Per the germline V gene, CDR1 is SGHDT and CDR2 is YYEEEE. The CDR3 is made up of 17 amino acids. Trimming removed 0 bases from V and 5 bases from J, with 21 bases in between. The CDR3 nucleotides are TGTGCCAGCAGCTTGGATATTAATCAGGTAGAGGGTCACGAGCAGTACTTC. Protein product: CASSLDINQVEGHEQYF.

The genes are TRBV6-5 and TRBJ2-3, with TRBD1 identical over 7 bases. The CDR3 is made up of 15 amino acids. After removal of 4 bases from V and 0 bases from J, the junction contained 4 bases not matched to a gene. From germline, CDR1 is MNHEY and CDR2 SVGAGI. The CDR3 sequence: CASSFGQASTDTQYF. DNA of the CDR3: TGTGCCAGCAGTTTCGGACAGGCTAGCACAGATACGCAGTATTTT.

The chain uses TRBV6-5 and TRBJ2-2; 8 bases match TRBD1. Germline assignment: CDR1 MNHEY and CDR2 SVGAGI. After removal of 6 bases from V and 7 bases from J, the junction contained 7 bases not matched to a gene. This CDR3 is built from 14 residues. Here the CDR3 reads CASRITGGIGELFF. As DNA, the CDR3 is TGTGCCAGCAGGATAACAGGGGGAATCGGGGAGCTGTTTTTT.

The V gene is TRBV29-1, the J gene TRBJ2-1; TRBD1 matches 7 bases. The ends lost 7 bases at V and 4 bases at J; junction bases unmatched: 10. Per germline, CDR1 SQVTM and CDR2 ANQGSEA. This CDR3 is built from 14 residues. The chain's CDR3 is CSGLMDRPYNEQFF. The CDR3 DNA sequence: TGCAGCGGGTTAATGGACAGGCCGTACAATGAGCAGTTCTTC.

V usage is TRBV7-9 and J usage is TRBJ1-5; D is uncertain. Trimming pared 5 bases from V and 6 bases from J, leaving 11 bases between. Germline V gives CDR1 SEHNR, CDR2 FQNEAQ (reference sequence). There are 13 residues in the CDR3. The CDR3 reads CASSQAGVQPQHF. The DNA for the CDR3 is TGTGCCAGCAGCCAGGCCGGGGTTCAGCCCCAGCATTTT.

This chain uses TRBV5-8 with TRBJ2-7; 9 bases align to TRBD1. Germline lookup yields CDR1 SGHTS and CDR2 YDEGEE. J was trimmed by 4 bases and V by 5 bases; bases with no gene match: 10. The CDR3 is 15 residues long. The CDR3 region has the DNA TGTGCCAGCAGTTCCGGGACAGGGATAATGTACGAGCAGTACTTC. Translation: CASSSGTGIMYEQYF. Combining the CDR3 with reference TRBV5-8 and TRBJ2-7 gives the whole variable domain EAGVTQSPTHLIKTRGQQATLRCSPISGHTSVYWYQQALGLGLQFLLWYDEGEERNRGNFPPRFSGRQFPNYSSELNVNALELEDSALYLCASSSGTGIMYEQYFGPGTRLTVT.

V is TRBV27 and J is TRBJ1-2; 7 nucleotides line up with TRBD1. This CDR3 comprises 17 residues. Per germline, CDR1 MNHEY and CDR2 SMNVEV (reference sequence). Trimming cost V 6 bases and J 2 bases; bases outside gene matches: 15. The CDR3 spells CASSDLRGQTPNYGYTF. The CDR3 DNA reads as TGTGCCAGCAGCGATCTTCGGGGACAGACACCCAACTATGGCTACACCTTC.

This chain joins TRBV7-9 and TRBJ2-5; D remains unclear. Germline V gives CDR1 SEHNR, CDR2 FQNEAQ (reference sequence). This CDR3 is 13 amino acids long. Trimming pared 5 bases from V and 2 bases from J, leaving 9 bases between. CDR3 loop: CASSPGLQETQYF. CDR3 in DNA: TGTGCCAGCAGCCCAGGCTTACAAGAGACCCAGTACTTC.

The CDR3 DNA is TGTGCCAGCAGCCCGGGTTTTATAGTGGGTGGCTACACCTTC. Amino acids: CASSPGFIVGGYTF. The V and J genes are TRBV7-3 and TRBJ1-2; D is unresolved. The germline gives CDR1 SGHTA, CDR2 FQGTGA. Trimming left V 5 bases short and J 7 bases short, with 17 bases between. The CDR3 covers 14 residues.

In DNA, the CDR3 is TGCGCCAGCAGTGAGGAGGGCCGCTCTTCACCCCTCCACTTT. Translating it yields CASSEEGRSSPLHF. This sequence joins TRBV10-1 and TRBJ1-6; D not resolved. The CDR3 runs 14 residues. Looked up from germline, CDR1 is WNHNN and CDR2 is SYGVQD (reference sequence). V was trimmed by 2 bases and J by 9 bases, leaving 11 bases between them.

CDR3 nucleotide sequence: TGTGCCATCACCCGAGGGACAGGGGGGGCCAACGTCCTGACTTTC. It is translated as CAITRGTGGANVLTF. The chain couples TRBV10-3 to TRBJ2-6; 9 nucleotides agree with TRBD1. V lost 7 bases to trimming and J lost 4 bases; unmatched junction nucleotides: 5. Per germline, CDR1 ENHRY and CDR2 SYGVKD. The CDR3 consists of 15 residues.

The chain couples TRBV6-1 to TRBJ2-3, with 9 bases aligning to TRBD2. V shed 7 bases and J 5 bases; nucleotides not matched to a gene: 10. The length of the CDR3 is 15 residues. Looked up from germline, CDR1 is MNHNS and CDR2 is SASEGT. The CDR3 reads CASTLAGGVRDTQYF. The CDR3 DNA is TGTGCCAGCACCCTTGCGGGGGGGGTAAGAGATACGCAGTATTTT.

The chain employs TRBV7-8 and TRBJ2-2; D is possibly TRBD1 (6 bases). V dropped 6 bases and J dropped 2 bases, with 16 bases sitting between them. This CDR3 has 16 amino acids. CDR1 SGHVS and CDR2 FQNEAQ come from the germline V gene. The CDR3 here is CASSSPPRGNTGELFF. CDR3 DNA: TGTGCCAGCAGTTCCCCTCCCAGGGGAAACACCGGGGAGCTGTTTTTT.

This sequence joins TRBV4-1 and TRBJ2-7; maybe TRBD1 (5 bases). This CDR3 spans 15 amino acids. The germline CDR1 and CDR2 sequences are MGHRA and YSYEKL. Between the trimmed V and J ends, which lost 1 base and 2 bases, there was a span of 12 bases. CDR3 coding DNA: TGCGCCAGCAGCCAAGGAGGTCAGGGCCCCTACGAGCAGTACTTC. It specifies CASSQGGQGPYEQYF.

This rearrangement joins TRBV9 to TRBJ1-3; no clear D. The CDR3 extends over 13 amino acids. V lost 4 bases to trimming and J lost 4 bases, with 9 bases between them. Looked up from germline, CDR1 is SGDLS and CDR2 is YYNGEE. DNA for the CDR3: TGTGCCAGCAGCCTCAGTCGCGGAAACACCATATATTTT. Protein product: CASSLSRGNTIYF. The variable domain in full, completed from reference TRBV9 and TRBJ1-3, reads DSGVTQTPKHLITATGQRVTLRCSPRSGDLSVYWYQQSLDQGLQFLIQYYNGEERAKGNILERFSAQQFPDLHSELNLSSLELGDSALYFCASSLSRGNTIYFGEGSWLTVV.

The CDR3 protein is CASSPYRGSTEAFF. The CDR3 DNA reads as TGTGCCAGCAGTCCGTACAGGGGTAGCACTGAAGCTTTCTTT. The genes are TRBV27 and TRBJ1-1; 7 nucleotides agree with TRBD1. Trimming at V came to 5 bases and at J to 4 bases, leaving 7 bases not matched to a gene. This CDR3 has 14 residues. The germline CDR1 and CDR2 sequences are MNHEY and SMNVEV (reference sequence).